The 30 T cell receptor beta chains below come from one sample, sequenced in a study of radiation and T cells in renal cell carcinoma. Libraries were prepared by immunoSEQ multiplex PCR; TCRdb keeps only in-frame clonotypes and omits some of them. The table lists some 130,000 clones, more than 70% of them singletons. Regarding time point: blood 2 weeks post-SBRT. Treatment here: 15 Gy SBRT to primary tumor, nephrectomy 4 weeks later. Sequencing used blood, obtained from a patient whose treatment included radiotherapy and nephrectomy. These receptors were collected from a woman aged 65 to 85 with renal cell carcinoma.

The chain combines TRBV5-1 with TRBJ1-3; no definite D call. This CDR3 has 11 amino acids. Trimming removed 5 bases from V and 6 bases from J, with 6 bases in between. CDR1 and CDR2 (germline): SGHRS, YFSETQ. In nucleotides, the CDR3 is TGCGCCAGCAGACTGGAAAACACCATATATTTT. This codes for CASRLENTIYF.

This rearrangement joins TRBV5-1 to TRBJ1-5; no firm D call. The CDR3 has 14 amino acids. The V gene's germline CDR1 is SGHRS and CDR2 YFSETQ. Deletions cut 0 bases from V and 3 bases from J, with 7 bases between. The CDR3 nucleotides read TGCGCCAGCAGCTTGGAAGGGATCAATCAGCCCCAGCATTTT. As protein: CASSLEGINQPQHF.

This chain links TRBV7-2 with TRBJ2-1; the D gene is possibly TRBD1 (6 bases). CDR3 length equals 15 residues. Per the germline V gene, CDR1 is SGHTA and CDR2 is FQGNSA. V dropped 4 bases and J dropped 5 bases, with 15 bases sitting between them. CDR3 protein: CASSSIRTVNNEQFF. As DNA, the CDR3 is TGTGCCAGCAGCTCTATCAGGACAGTGAACAATGAGCAGTTCTTC.

The count of this clone is one. V and J are TRBV5-1 and TRBJ2-2, with 9 nucleotides matching TRBD2. Per the germline V gene, CDR1 is SGHRS and CDR2 is YFSETQ. This CDR3 comprises 15 residues. The trim removed 0 bases at V and 6 bases at J, leaving 3 bases unmatched. The CDR3 loop reads CASSLEGLAAGELFF. The CDR3 nucleotides read TGCGCCAGCAGCTTGGAGGGACTAGCCGCCGGGGAGCTGTTTTTT.

Points on this clone: Other DNA sequences in this specimen translate into the identical CDR3. The chain joins TRBV7-9 to TRBJ1-1; D gene ambiguous. Trimming cost V 3 bases and J 0 bases, with 2 bases left between them. Germline V lookup: CDR1 SEHNR, CDR2 FQNEAQ (reference sequence). The CDR3 is 12 amino acids. This chain's CDR3 is CASSLMNTEAFF. The CDR3 DNA reads TGTGCCAGCAGCTTGATGAACACTGAAGCTTTCTTT.

The V gene is TRBV6-5, the J gene TRBJ2-4, with 8 positions matching TRBD2. The CDR3 is 12 residues long. V gave up 6 bases and J gave up 6 bases; unmatched junction bases: 1. CDR1 and CDR2 from the germline V gene are MNHEY and SVGAGI. The CDR3 sequence is CASSRGGNIQYF. CDR3 DNA sequence: TGTGCCAGCAGCCGGGGGGGAAACATTCAGTACTTC.

This clone was seen once. This sequence joins TRBV11-2 and TRBJ1-4; TRBD1 matches at 7 bases. V was pared by 6 bases and J by 2 bases, with 3 bases of the junction left unmatched. The germline V gene has CDR1 SGHAT and CDR2 FQNNGV. This CDR3 spans 14 amino acids. Here the CDR3 DNA reads TGTGCCAGCAGTCTGGGACAGACTAATGAAAAACTGTTTTTT. Translation: CASSLGQTNEKLFF.

V usage is TRBV19 and J usage is TRBJ2-3, with a possible D match to TRBD2 (7 bases). Germline V CDR1 and CDR2: LNHDA, SQIVND (reference sequence). Trimming took 3 bases from V and 4 from J, leaving 11 bases between them. The CDR3 sequence is 14 residues long. CDR3 amino acids: CASSIGGGSDTQYF. CDR3 bases: TGTGCCAGTAGTATCGGCGGGGGCTCAGATACGCAGTATTTT.

The chain is built from TRBV7-3 and TRBJ1-2, with TRBD1 as a possible D gene (6 bases). V shed 7 bases and J shed 6 bases, with 12 bases lying between them. The germline CDR1 and CDR2 sequences are SGHTA and FQGTGA. This CDR3 is 12 amino acids long. CDR3 protein: CASTRDTDGYTF. In nucleotides, the CDR3 is TGTGCCAGCACACGGGACACCGATGGCTACACCTTC.

This chain joins TRBV28 and TRBJ2-3; 10 positions match TRBD2. V shed 4 bases and J 8 bases; nucleotides not matched to a gene: 30. CDR3 length: 22 amino acids. Germline CDR1 MDHEN, CDR2 SYDVKM. This CDR3 is CASSSSLGGATSGDPPRATQYF. CDR3 sequence (DNA): TGTGCCAGCAGTTCCTCTCTTGGGGGAGCCACTAGCGGGGATCCGCCTCGGGCTACGCAGTATTTT.

Only one count was recorded for this clone. The chain carries TRBV19 and TRBJ1-5; D not resolved. Germline V gene sequence: CDR1 LNHDA, CDR2 SQIVND (reference sequence). This CDR3 contains 14 residues. With 3 bases removed from V and 2 bases from J, the gap between germline ends came to 8 bases. CDR3 nucleotide sequence: TGTGCCAGTAGTATGCCCGGACGCAATCAGCCCCAGCATTTT. This encodes CASSMPGRNQPQHF. Together with reference TRBV19 and TRBJ1-5, the CDR3 gives the full variable domain: DGGITQSPKYLFRKEGQNVTLSCEQNLNHDAMYWYRQDPGQGLRLIYYSQIVNDFQKGDIAEGYSVSREKKESFPLTVTSAQKNPTAFYLCASSMPGRNQPQHFGDGTRLSIL.

The chain uses TRBV7-2 and TRBJ1-2; 10 nucleotides agree with TRBD1. This CDR3 comprises 15 residues. The junction had 10 bases not matched to a gene; V was cut back by 5 bases and J by 7 bases. Germline CDR1 reads SGHTA; CDR2 reads FQGNSA. Here the CDR3 DNA reads TGTGCCAGCAGCAATCGGACAGGGGGAAGAAGTGGCTACACCTTC. This gives the protein CASSNRTGGRSGYTF.

Regarding this clone: Its ends do not fully match the called genes, so a read error is possible. The V call is TRBV7-7, the J call TRBJ1-2; 7 bases are shared with TRBD1. Germline CDR1 and CDR2: SSHAT and FNYEAQ (reference sequence). This CDR3 is built from 14 residues. The CDR3 is CASSSGGGNPGYTF. DNA for the CDR3: TGTGCTAGCAGCTCAGGGGGGGGAAATCCTGGCTACACCTTC.

J is TRBJ2-1 and V is TRBV19, with 8 bases that match TRBD2. CDR1 and CDR2 from the germline V gene are LNHDA and SQIVND (reference sequence). Trimming took 6 bases from V and 3 from J; bases not matched to a gene: 4. The CDR3 covers 14 residues. CDR3 amino acids: CASSRTSYYNEQFF. For the CDR3, the DNA is TGTGCCAGTAGCCGGACTAGCTACTACAATGAGCAGTTCTTC.

This clone rates as medium-sized (0.01 to 0.1%). The identical CDR3 is also encoded by other nucleotide sequences in the sample. The chain has TRBV4-3 and TRBJ1-5, with 8 positions matching TRBD1. Per the germline V gene, CDR1 is LGHNA and CDR2 is YSLEER. The trim removed 0 bases at V and 7 bases at J, leaving 2 bases unmatched. The CDR3 length is 14 residues. CDR3: CASSQENRGQPQHF. CDR3 DNA sequence: TGCGCCAGCAGCCAAGAAAACAGGGGGCAGCCCCAGCATTTT.

J is TRBJ2-3 and V is TRBV7-9, with D maybe TRBD2 (6 bases). The germline CDR1 and CDR2 sequences are SEHNR and FQNEAQ (reference sequence). The ends were cut back, 6 bases at V and 4 bases at J, with 11 bases in the middle. The CDR3 runs to 13 residues. This CDR3 is CASSRGSPDTQYF. In nucleotides, the CDR3 is TGTGCCAGCAGTCGGGGGTCCCCAGATACGCAGTATTTT. Variable domain in full (rest from reference TRBV7-9 and TRBJ2-3): DTGVSQNPRHKITKRGQNVTFRCDPISEHNRLYWYRQTLGQGPEFLTYFQNEAQLEKSRLLSDRFSAERPKGSFSTLEIQRTEQGDSAMYLCASSRGSPDTQYFGPGTRLTVL.

The gene calls are TRBV6-5 and TRBJ1-4; TRBD1 is a possible D gene (5 bases). The V and J ends lost 0 bases and 7 bases respectively, with 9 bases between them. CDR3 size: 14 residues. Per germline, CDR1 MNHEY and CDR2 SVGAGI. This CDR3 reads CASSYSGEVEKLFF. DNA of the CDR3: TGTGCCAGCAGTTACTCAGGGGAGGTTGAAAAACTGTTTTTT.

V is TRBV6-1 and J is TRBJ1-2; 9 bases map to TRBD1. V shed 5 bases and J 2 bases; nucleotides not matched to a gene: 6. There are 15 residues in the CDR3. Germline loops: CDR1 MNHNS, CDR2 SASEGT. CDR3 nucleotides: TGTGCCAGCAGTACTGATGGACAGGGGAACTATGGCTACACCTTC. Translated: CASSTDGQGNYGYTF.

The rearrangement uses TRBV4-3 and TRBJ2-3; tentatively, D is TRBD2 (7 bases). The V and J ends lost 3 bases and 4 bases respectively, with 20 bases between them. CDR1 and CDR2 (germline): LGHNA, YSLEER. The CDR3 runs to 17 residues. The CDR3 region has the DNA TGCGCCAGCAGCCAGGGTGAGGGGGGGGTCCCTTCAGATACGCAGTATTTT. Protein sequence: CASSQGEGGVPSDTQYF.

This rearrangement joins TRBV4-1 to TRBJ2-4; no clear D gene. This CDR3 is 15 amino acids long. Deletions cut 0 bases from V and 2 bases from J, with 8 bases between. In germline, CDR1 is MGHRA, CDR2 YSYEKL. CDR3 nucleotides: TGCGCCAGCAGCCAAGACAGGCCCCCCAAAAACATTCAGTACTTC. This codes for CASSQDRPPKNIQYF.

This clone was observed once. The chain is built from TRBV9 and TRBJ1-4; D is unresolved. This CDR3 is built from 15 residues. The V and J ends lost 0 bases and 8 bases respectively, with 14 bases between them. The V gene's germline CDR1 is SGDLS and CDR2 YYNGEE. The CDR3: CASSVGNHLREKLFF. In DNA, the CDR3 is TGTGCCAGCAGCGTAGGCAACCACCTGAGGGAAAAACTGTTTTTT.

The CDR3 loop is CASSYGTGAEAFF. CDR3 nucleotides: TGTGCCAGCAGTTACGGGACAGGGGCTGAAGCTTTCTTT. This chain connects TRBV6-5 to TRBJ1-1; 10 nucleotides line up with TRBD1. CDR3 length: 13 amino acids. V shed 2 bases and J 6 bases; nucleotides not matched to a gene: 0. Germline V gene sequence: CDR1 MNHEY, CDR2 SVGAGI.

There are a few counts of this clone. This chain uses TRBV9 with TRBJ1-1; D gene uncertain. The CDR3 loop spans 13 amino acids. Trimming stripped 0 bases from V and 0 bases from J, with 3 bases between. The germline V gene has CDR1 SGDLS and CDR2 YYNGEE. The CDR3 protein is CASSVAVNTEAFF. The CDR3, as DNA: TGTGCCAGCAGCGTAGCCGTGAACACTGAAGCTTTCTTT.

The chain has TRBV7-2 and TRBJ2-7; 9 bases align to TRBD2. The CDR3 runs to 15 residues. Trimming cost V 4 bases and J 2 bases; bases outside gene matches: 6. The V gene's germline CDR1 is SGHTA and CDR2 FQGNSA. This chain's CDR3 is CASSSNLAGTYEQYF. The CDR3 region has the DNA TGTGCCAGCAGCTCCAATCTAGCGGGGACCTACGAGCAGTACTTC.

This rearrangement joins TRBV5-1 to TRBJ1-6; D might be TRBD1 (5 bases). Germline CDR1 SGHRS, CDR2 YFSETQ. The germline V and J ends were trimmed by 0 bases and 9 bases, with 13 bases remaining between them. The CDR3 runs 15 residues. The CDR3 region has the DNA TGCGCCAGCAGCTTGGCGGGACCCGAGAGTTCACCCCTCCACTTT. It specifies CASSLAGPESSPLHF. The full variable domain, rest sourced from reference TRBV5-1 and TRBJ1-6, is KAGVTQTPRYLIKTRGQQVTLSCSPISGHRSVSWYQQTPGQGLQFLFEYFSETQRNKGNFPGRFSGRQFSNSRSEMNVSTLELGDSALYLCASSLAGPESSPLHFGNGTRLTVT.

V is TRBV5-5 and J is TRBJ1-3, with D perhaps matching TRBD1 (5 bases). Trimming pared 5 bases from V and 0 bases from J, leaving 24 bases between. The CDR3 has 19 amino acids. The germline V gene encodes CDR1 SGHKS and CDR2 YYEKEE (reference sequence). CDR3 protein: CASSSLRLDTDSSGNTIYF. DNA for the CDR3: TGTGCCAGCAGTTCCCTTCGTTTGGACACGGATTCCTCTGGAAACACCATATATTTT.

The rearrangement links TRBV27 to TRBJ1-5; TRBD1 aligns across 8 bases. Trimming cost V 4 bases and J 6 bases; bases outside gene matches: 8. Looked up from germline, CDR1 is MNHEY and CDR2 is SMNVEV (reference sequence). CDR3 length: 15 amino acids. For the CDR3, the DNA is TGTGCCAGCAGTTCACTGGACAGGGACCGTCAGCCCCAGCATTTT. Translation gives CASSSLDRDRQPQHF.

Only a few counts were recorded for this clone. This chain links TRBV2 with TRBJ1-6; D gene ambiguous. The V and J ends lost 5 bases and 7 bases respectively, with 12 bases between them. The germline V gene encodes CDR1 SNHLY and CDR2 FYNNEI. The CDR3 extends over 14 amino acids. Here the CDR3 DNA reads TGTGCCAGCAGTAACAGTCTGCGAAATTCACCCCTCCACTTT. Its translation: CASSNSLRNSPLHF.

The chain recombines TRBV7-2 with TRBJ2-3; 11 bases are shared with TRBD2. Germline loops: CDR1 SGHTA, CDR2 FQGNSA. V shed 0 bases and J 9 bases; nucleotides not matched to a gene: 11. The CDR3 loop spans 17 amino acids. CDR3: CASSLAAALAGGGTQYF. As DNA, the CDR3 is TGTGCCAGCAGCTTAGCCGCGGCCCTAGCGGGGGGCGGGACGCAGTATTTT.

In this sample, this clone turned up once. The DNA for the CDR3 is TGTGCCAGCAGCTTAGGAGACAGCTACGAGCAGTACTTC. Its translation: CASSLGDSYEQYF. This chain links TRBV7-9 with TRBJ2-7, with D possibly TRBD1 on 5 matching bases. Germline assignment: CDR1 SEHNR and CDR2 FQNEAQ (reference sequence). The ends were cut back, 1 base at V and 3 bases at J, with 7 bases in the middle. The CDR3 runs to 13 residues.